This T cell receptor (beta chain) was sequenced for a study of blood T cell repertoires in COVID-19. Study-level information: In each case, the material was cDNA or gDNA derived from T cells, B-cell-depleted T cells, or PBMCs.

The CDR3 spans 14 residues. The germline V gene encodes CDR1 SGDLS and CDR2 YYNGEE. V was clipped by 0 bases and J by 4 bases, with 7 bases between them. The study recruited people aged about 18 to 89 years across roughly 23 US areas. Cohort 3 recovered donors had two negative PCRs, clearance, or symptom resolution. Assay: immunoSEQ multiplex PCR; the TCRdb copy retains only in-frame clones and omits some. This sample has approximately 390,000 clones, with more than 75% found just once. Sample: PBMCs or T cells enriched from blood (not recorded which). This sequence was found in a woman in her fifties or sixties who had recovered from COVID-19. The rearrangement joins TRBV9 to TRBJ2-2; no reliable D call. This CDR3 is CASSVEQITGELFF. For the CDR3, the DNA is TGTGCCAGCAGCGTAGAACAGATCACCGGGGAGCTGTTTTTT.